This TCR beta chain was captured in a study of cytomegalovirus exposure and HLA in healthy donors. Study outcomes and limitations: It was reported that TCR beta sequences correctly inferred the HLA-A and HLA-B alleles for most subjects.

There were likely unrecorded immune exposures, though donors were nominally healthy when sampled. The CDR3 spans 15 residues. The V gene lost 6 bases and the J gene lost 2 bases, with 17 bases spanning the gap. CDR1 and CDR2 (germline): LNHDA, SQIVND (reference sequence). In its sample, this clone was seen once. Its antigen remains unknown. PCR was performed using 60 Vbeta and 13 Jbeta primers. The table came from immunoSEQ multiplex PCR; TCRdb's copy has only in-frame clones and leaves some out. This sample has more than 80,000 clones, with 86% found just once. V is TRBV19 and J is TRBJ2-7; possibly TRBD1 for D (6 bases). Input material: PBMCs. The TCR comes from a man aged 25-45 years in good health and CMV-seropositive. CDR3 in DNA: TGTGCCAGTAGGATCGACAGGAAATATACCTACGAGCAGTACTTC. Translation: CASRIDRKYTYEQYF.